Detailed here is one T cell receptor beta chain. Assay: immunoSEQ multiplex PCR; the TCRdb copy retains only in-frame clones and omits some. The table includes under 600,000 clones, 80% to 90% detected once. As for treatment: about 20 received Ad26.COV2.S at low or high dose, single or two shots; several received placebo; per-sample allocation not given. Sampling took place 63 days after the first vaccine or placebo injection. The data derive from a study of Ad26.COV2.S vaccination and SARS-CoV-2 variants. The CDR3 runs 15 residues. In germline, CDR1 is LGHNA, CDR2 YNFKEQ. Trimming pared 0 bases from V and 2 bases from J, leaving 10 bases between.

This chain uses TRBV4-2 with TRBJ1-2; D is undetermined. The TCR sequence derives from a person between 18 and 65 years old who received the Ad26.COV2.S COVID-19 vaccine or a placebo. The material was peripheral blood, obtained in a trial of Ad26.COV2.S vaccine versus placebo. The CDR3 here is CASSQERVLNYGYTF. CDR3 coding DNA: TGTGCCAGCAGCCAAGAAAGAGTCCTGAACTATGGCTACACCTTC.